This T cell receptor (beta chain) was captured in a study of human T cells and chemical hapten exposure. The ends were cut back, 4 bases at V and 6 bases at J, with 9 bases in the middle. CDR3 length equals 13 residues. Germline CDR1 SNHLY, CDR2 FYNNEI. Noted time point: pre-sensitization, week 0. Treatment denoted: therapeutic diphenylcyclopropenone sensitization with weekly scalp DPC. TCRdb used MiXCR to reprocess the RACE reads, holding one entry per CDR3 protein. The sample has under 300,000 distinct CDR3 sequences; over 7.5% are singletons. The TCR sequence derives from a man younger than 35 with alopecia areata. Some clones in this sample may be carry-over from other donors' samples. The J gene is TRBJ2-2, the V gene TRBV2; D is undetermined. Material: whole blood, obtained in connection with sensitization to the hapten diphenylcyclopropenone (DPC). Here the CDR3 DNA reads TGTGCCAGCAGTGTTACAAGGTCCGGGGAGCTGTTTTTT. Its translation is CASSVTRSGELFF.